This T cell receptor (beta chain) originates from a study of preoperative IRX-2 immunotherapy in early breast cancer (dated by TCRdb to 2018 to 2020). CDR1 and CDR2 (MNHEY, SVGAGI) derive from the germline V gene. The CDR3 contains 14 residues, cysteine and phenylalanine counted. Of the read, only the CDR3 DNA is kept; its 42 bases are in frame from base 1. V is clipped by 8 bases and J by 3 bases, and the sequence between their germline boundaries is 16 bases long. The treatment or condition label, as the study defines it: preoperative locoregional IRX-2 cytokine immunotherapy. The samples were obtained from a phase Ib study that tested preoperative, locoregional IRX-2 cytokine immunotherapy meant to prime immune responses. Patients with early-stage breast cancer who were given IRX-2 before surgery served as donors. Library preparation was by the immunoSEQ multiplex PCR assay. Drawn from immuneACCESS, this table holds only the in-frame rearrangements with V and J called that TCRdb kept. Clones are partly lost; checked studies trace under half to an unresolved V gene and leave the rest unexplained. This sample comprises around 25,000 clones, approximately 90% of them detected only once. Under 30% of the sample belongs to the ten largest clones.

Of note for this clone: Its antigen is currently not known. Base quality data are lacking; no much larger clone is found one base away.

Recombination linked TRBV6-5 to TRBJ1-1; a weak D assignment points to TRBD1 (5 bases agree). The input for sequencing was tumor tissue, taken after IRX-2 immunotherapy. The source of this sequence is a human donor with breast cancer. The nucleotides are TGTGCCAGCGGGAAGTGGACACAATACACTGAAGCTTTCTTT. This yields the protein CASGKWTQYTEAFF.